This is a list of T cell receptor beta chains from one sample in a study of blood T cells in healthy people across ages. Each CDR3 protein gets one entry after TCRdb re-called the 5' RACE reads with MiXCR. The sample lists under 2,000,000 distinct CDR3 sequences; 49% were seen once. The sequenced sample was blood. Source of these receptors: a woman aged 40 to 50 in good health. Both conserved end residues are part of each CDR3. The D gene is left open where the match is weak. Clone size is stated in some rows and not others, as once, few, many or a class when expanded.

D,length,V,J,size,DNA,CDR3
TRBD1,13,TRBV2,TRBJ1-2,NA,TGTGCCAGCAAAGAAACAGGGGCGGGGGGCTACACCTTC,CASKETGAGGYTF
NA,18,TRBV6-2/TRBV6-3,TRBJ2-3,NA,TGTGCCAGCAGTTACTGGAAACGGGACAAGGGATCCACAGATACGCAGTATTTT,CASSYWKRDKGSTDTQYF
TRBD1,15,TRBV2,TRBJ2-7,NA,TGTGCCAGCCGCCCGAGGGGGCAGGGTGGTAACGAGCAGTACTTC,CASRPRGQGGNEQYF
NA,18,TRBV4-3,TRBJ2-6,NA,TGCGCCAGCAGCCAAGAGGCAGGCCTGAACTCTGGGGCCAACGTCCTGACTTTC,CASSQEAGLNSGANVLTF
NA,15,TRBV5-5,TRBJ2-5,few,TGTGCCAGCAGCTTGGGGACGGTCGGGTTGGAGACCCAGTACTTC,CASSLGTVGLETQYF
NA,17,TRBV10-3,TRBJ1-6,NA,TGTGCCATCAGTGATCCGGGGGCTGGCACCTATAATTCACCCCTCCACTTT,CAISDPGAGTYNSPLHF
NA,15,TRBV27,TRBJ1-2,NA,TGTGCCAGCAGTCCCCTGGGAGGGGGTTTCTATGGCTACACCTTC,CASSPLGGGFYGYTF
NA,14,TRBV7-2,TRBJ2-7,few,TGTGCCAGCAGCTTACAGGGAGGTGTCTCCGAGCAGTACTTC,CASSLQGGVSEQYF
NA,13,TRBV24-1,TRBJ2-5,few,TGTGCCACCAGTGAAGCCCGGGGGGAGACCCAGTACTTC,CATSEARGETQYF
TRBD1,13,TRBV7-6,TRBJ1-4,NA,TGTGCCAGCAGCTCACAGGGGGTTCGGAAACTGTTTTTT,CASSSQGVRKLFF